This is a list of T cell receptor beta chains from one sample in a study of CD4 T cells in relation to SARS-CoV-2 and coronaviruses. No antigen is known for these receptors. The protocol was immunoSEQ multiplex PCR, while the TCRdb copy is restricted to in-frame clones and leaves out a portion. The sample includes more than 20,000 clones, around 80% seen only once; the top ten take approximately 15%. The specimen was CD4+ T cells from PBMCs, cultured in vitro. Every receptor here comes from a human donor in good health. The CDR3 runs from the conserved cysteine through the conserved F or W. The D gene is left open where the match is weak. Clone size appears in some rows only: once, few, many, or a class for an expanded clone.

TRBV5-1	TRBJ2-2	.	.	TGCGCCAGCAGCTCACGATCAGCGGCCGGGGAGCTGTTTTTT	CASSSRSAAGELFF
TRBV6-5	TRBJ2-7	.	.	TGTGCCAGCAGTTACTCGGGTCAAAGGGCCTACGAGCAGTACTTC	CASSYSGQRAYEQYF
TRBV11-2	TRBJ2-3	.	.	TGTGCCAGCAGCCTGGATTGGGGGTCAGATACGCAGTATTTT	CASSLDWGSDTQYF
TRBV7-2	TRBJ1-1	.	.	TGTGCCAGCAGCTTCATCTACAGCAATACTATGAACACTGAAGCTTTCTTT	CASSFIYSNTMNTEAFF
TRBV5-1	TRBJ1-4	TRBD1	.	TGCGCCAGCAGCTGGGGGGACAGGTCGTCTAATGAAAAACTGTTTTTT	CASSWGDRSSNEKLFF
TRBV30	TRBJ1-5	.	.	TGTGCCTGGGCCTCTGAAGGGAGCAATCAGCCCCAGCATTTT	CAWASEGSNQPQHF
TRBV19	TRBJ2-1	.	.	TGTGCCAGTAGTAGTCGAGGGGGGGCTGAACACAATGAGCAGTTCTTC	CASSSRGGAEHNEQFF
TRBV7-8	TRBJ2-7	TRBD1	few	TGTGCCAGCAGCCCCCGGGTTCACCCAACAGGGGGCTTCTACGAGCAGTACTTC	CASSPRVHPTGGFYEQYF
TRBV3-1/TRBV3-2	TRBJ1-3	TRBD1	.	TGTGCCAGCAGTCAACTGGACAGGGACAAGACTGGAAACACCATATATTTT	CASSQLDRDKTGNTIYF
TRBV11-3	TRBJ2-2	.	.	TGTGCCAGCAGCTTAGCGGTCGGAGGGGGGACCGGGGAGCTGTTTTTT	CASSLAVGGGTGELFF
TRBV10-3	TRBJ1-1	TRBD1	.	TGTGCCATCAGTGAGTCACGGAGGGACAGGGGGCAATCTGAAGCTTTCTTT	CAISESRRDRGQSEAFF
TRBV3-1/TRBV3-2	TRBJ2-7	.	.	TGTGCCAGCAGCCTTCAGGCGGGAAGCTCCTACGAGCAGTACTTC	CASSLQAGSSYEQYF
TRBV24-1	TRBJ2-2	.	.	TGTGCCACCATTCCGGGTTTGAACACCGGGGAGCTGTTTTTT	CATIPGLNTGELFF
TRBV3-1/TRBV3-2	TRBJ2-5	.	.	TGTGCCAGCAGCCTGATGGGGGGAGAAGAGACCCAGTACTTC	CASSLMGGEETQYF
TRBV12-3/TRBV12-4	TRBJ1-2	.	.	TGTGCCAGCAGTTTCGGACGGAGCTATGGCTACACCTTC	CASSFGRSYGYTF
TRBV19	TRBJ2-2	.	.	TGTGCCAGTAGTGGTCCCAGGGGGGCGTCCGGGGAGCTGTTTTTT	CASSGPRGASGELFF
TRBV19	TRBJ1-2	TRBD1	large	TGTGCCAGTAGTTTGGACAGGGGGTTTGGCTACACCTTC	CASSLDRGFGYTF
TRBV10-3	TRBJ2-1	TRBD2	.	TGTGCCATCGGTGTAGCGGGAGGGAGGAATGAGCAGTTCTTC	CAIGVAGGRNEQFF
TRBV5-5	TRBJ2-7	.	.	TGTGCCAGCAGCCACGACAGCTTCTCCTACGAGCAGTACTTC	CASSHDSFSYEQYF
TRBV11-3	TRBJ2-1	.	.	TGTGCCAGCAGCTTCTCGGCTGGGCTTTCTGAGCAGTTCTTC	CASSFSAGLSEQFF
TRBV6-5	TRBJ2-7	.	few	TGTGCCAGCAGTTACTCCTGGGGGGTGAGTGAGCAGTACTTC	CASSYSWGVSEQYF
TRBV30	TRBJ2-3	TRBD2	.	TGTGCCTGGAGTGTACGGCGGGAGTCAGATACGCAGTATTTT	CAWSVRRESDTQYF
TRBV9	TRBJ1-6	TRBD1	once	TGTGCCAGCAGCCTCACAGGGGGCAAAGATTCACCCCTCCACTTT	CASSLTGGKDSPLHF
TRBV7-9	TRBJ2-7	TRBD1	.	TGTGCCAGCAGCACCGGCCGGACAGGGGGCCCCGAGCAGTACTTC	CASSTGRTGGPEQYF
TRBV9	TRBJ1-2	.	.	TGTGCCAGCAGCGTAGACAGCGGCTACACCTTC	CASSVDSGYTF
TRBV11-2	TRBJ2-7	TRBD1	few	TGTGCCAGCAGCTTAACGACAGGGGGCTCCTACGAGCAGTACTTC	CASSLTTGGSYEQYF
TRBV19	TRBJ1-5	.	.	TGTGCCAGTAGTATACCGGGATTAAGCAATCAGCCCCAGCATTTT	CASSIPGLSNQPQHF
TRBV10-3	TRBJ2-1	TRBD2	.	TGTGCCACCGCAGCGGGAGGAGGTAACAATGAGCAGTTCTTC	CATAAGGGNNEQFF